This is a list of T cell receptor beta chains from one sample in a study of T-cell reconstitution after alpha-beta-depleted transplantation in children. One entry per CDR3 protein results from TCRdb running MiXCR on the PCR reads. Among about 980,000 distinct CDR3 sequences listed, roughly 29% were seen once. Source: PBMCs, mostly from graft donor cells, taken 360 days after TCRalphabeta/CD19-depleted stem cell transplant. Receptors originate from a boy under two years old who had a stem cell transplant for SCID, so the T cells may come from the graft donor. CDR3s include the opening cysteine and the closing phenylalanine or tryptophan. D genes are given only for firm matches. Clone size, where shown, is once, few, many, or a class for clones that have expanded.

cdr3_nt	cdr3_aa	j_call	v_call	clone_size	d_call
TGCGCCAGCAGCCGGGATCCCGGGGGGGGCTCGTTCAATGAGCAGTTCTTC	CASSRDPGGGSFNEQFF	TRBJ2-1	TRBV4-3	NA	TRBD2
TGCAGTGCTCAAGACAGTTACACCGGGGAGCTGTTTTTT	CSAQDSYTGELFF	TRBJ2-2	TRBV20-1	few	NA
TGTGCCAGCAGCTTAGACGGGGGACGCACCGGGGAGCTGTTTTTT	CASSLDGGRTGELFF	TRBJ2-2	TRBV7-2	few	NA
TGTGCCAGCAGCTTACAGGGGTTGGGGGACACTGAAGCTTTCTTT	CASSLQGLGDTEAFF	TRBJ1-1	TRBV12-3/TRBV12-4	many	TRBD1
TGTGCCAGCAATAGTAACCTAGCAAGTACAGATACGCAGTATTTT	CASNSNLASTDTQYF	TRBJ2-3	TRBV2	NA	NA
TGTGCCAGCAGGGCCAGACAGGCCCCAGCTAACTATGGCTACACCTTC	CASRARQAPANYGYTF	TRBJ1-2	TRBV2	NA	NA
TGCGCCAGCAGCTTGGGTCAATTGGGCACAGATACGCAGTATTTT	CASSLGQLGTDTQYF	TRBJ2-3	TRBV5-1	few	NA
TGCAGTGCTTACAGGGAGAGCTCTGGAAACACCATATATTTT	CSAYRESSGNTIYF	TRBJ1-3	TRBV20-1	few	NA
TGCGCCAGCAGCCAAGAGGATAGTTTCGCGTGGGCTCCCGGGGATACGCAGTATTTT	CASSQEDSFAWAPGDTQYF	TRBJ2-3	TRBV4-3	NA	NA
TGCAGTGCTAGAGACCTTAGCCTTTCCTACGAGCAGTACTTC	CSARDLSLSYEQYF	TRBJ2-7	TRBV20-1	NA	NA
TGTGCCAGCAGCGTAGTTCCGGGGGCTGGGGCCAACGTCCTGACTTTC	CASSVVPGAGANVLTF	TRBJ2-6	TRBV9	NA	NA
TGTGCCGGCAGTGGAGCGGGGGTGCGAGACAATGAGCAGTTCTTC	CAGSGAGVRDNEQFF	TRBJ2-1	TRBV28	NA	TRBD2
TGTGCCAGCAGTTTACAATCCGGTGGGGGCTACACCTTC	CASSLQSGGGYTF	TRBJ1-2	TRBV12-3/TRBV12-4	few	NA
TGTGCCAGCAGGTACAGTAGGGGGAACGAGCAGTACTTC	CASRYSRGNEQYF	TRBJ2-7	TRBV12-3/TRBV12-4	NA	NA
TGTGCCAGCAGCCAAGAAGGACAGGGCCACACTGAAGCTTTCTTT	CASSQEGQGHTEAFF	TRBJ1-1	TRBV4-2	few	TRBD1
TGTGCCAGCAGCCGAGGGGGATTAGAGACCCAGTACTTC	CASSRGGLETQYF	TRBJ2-5	TRBV27	few	NA
TGTGCCAGCAGCCCTTCCCTAAGTCAGTCCCAAGAGACCCAGTACTTC	CASSPSLSQSQETQYF	TRBJ2-5	TRBV7-9	few	NA
TGTGCCACCAGCAGAGATCAGCCGCGGGACTCCTACTCCTACGAGCAGTACTTC	CATSRDQPRDSYSYEQYF	TRBJ2-7	TRBV15	few	NA
TGTGCCAGTAGTAGTGGGTTGTGGGGGGGCTACACCGGGGAGCTGTTTTTT	CASSSGLWGGYTGELFF	TRBJ2-2	TRBV19	NA	NA
TGCAGTGCTAGAGATGCCCAGGGGGGGGTTGGTGAGCAGTTCTTC	CSARDAQGGVGEQFF	TRBJ2-1	TRBV20-1	few	NA
TGTGCCACCATGTCCGGGGAAGAGACCCAGTACTTC	CATMSGEETQYF	TRBJ2-5	TRBV24-1	few	NA
TGTGCCAGCAGCTTACTTGGGGGTGTACAAGAGACCCAGTACTTC	CASSLLGGVQETQYF	TRBJ2-5	TRBV7-3	NA	NA
TGTGCCACCAGCAGAGTTAGCGACACCGGGGAGCTGTTTTTT	CATSRVSDTGELFF	TRBJ2-2	TRBV15	NA	NA
TGCGCCAGCAGCTTGACAGCGGGGGCCGCGGGAGATACGCAGTATTTT	CASSLTAGAAGDTQYF	TRBJ2-3	TRBV5-1	NA	TRBD2
TGTGCCAGCGGGGGGGCTTTTTACTACAATGAGCAGTTCTTC	CASGGAFYYNEQFF	TRBJ2-1	TRBV7-9	few	NA
TGTGCCAGCAGAACCAGGGAAAAACTGTTTTTT	CASRTREKLFF	TRBJ1-4	TRBV18	once	NA
TGTGCCAGCAGTCGGACCAGGGGGCGGAAGGTCGGGGAGCTGTTTTTT	CASSRTRGRKVGELFF	TRBJ2-2	TRBV6-1	few	TRBD1
TGTGCCAGCTCACCCCTAGGACAGAGGCACGAGCAGTACTTC	CASSPLGQRHEQYF	TRBJ2-7	TRBV18	NA	NA
TGCAGCGTTGATCTGGGGCGTCATCATTTC	CSVDLGRHHF	TRBJ2-1	TRBV29-1	NA	NA
TGCGCCAGCAGCCGCGGGGAGGGGGCCTGGAACACTGAAGCTTTCTTT	CASSRGEGAWNTEAFF	TRBJ1-1	TRBV4-1	few	TRBD1
TGTGCCAGCAGCCACCGAGGAGGGACTCAGACTACAGATACGCAGTATTTT	CASSHRGGTQTTDTQYF	TRBJ2-3	TRBV6-1	few	NA
TGCAGTGCTAGAGATGTGTTCGAGTCCTACGAGCAGTACTTC	CSARDVFESYEQYF	TRBJ2-7	TRBV20-1	many	NA
TGCGCCAGCAGTCCGCAAGGGGGAGTCGGCTCACCCCTCCACTTT	CASSPQGGVGSPLHF	TRBJ1-6	TRBV10-2	once	NA
TGTGCCAGCAGCCGGGGGGGACTAGCCTACAATGAGCAGTTCTTC	CASSRGGLAYNEQFF	TRBJ2-1	TRBV7-3	NA	TRBD2
TGTGCCAGCAGAGCCCCCACTGTGGGGGTCTCTGGAAACACCATATATTTT	CASRAPTVGVSGNTIYF	TRBJ1-3	TRBV2	NA	NA
TGTGCCAGCAGCGTATATGGCGGAGCCACAGATACGCAGTATTTT	CASSVYGGATDTQYF	TRBJ2-3	TRBV9	few	NA
TGTGCCAGCAGTTCGACCGACAGGGGGCGTCTCGATGAGCAGTTCTTC	CASSSTDRGRLDEQFF	TRBJ2-1	TRBV12-3/TRBV12-4	NA	TRBD1
TGTGCCACCAGCAGAGATGGGAGGGGTCCTCGGTCAAGTCGCACTGAAGCTTTCTTT	CATSRDGRGPRSSRTEAFF	TRBJ1-1	TRBV15	NA	NA
TGTGCCAGCACAGAGTCTACGGTGTACAATGAGCAGTTCTTC	CASTESTVYNEQFF	TRBJ2-1	TRBV6-1	NA	NA
TGTGCCAGCAGCCGGAACCTCTACGAGCAGTACTTC	CASSRNLYEQYF	TRBJ2-7	TRBV7-9	many	NA
TGCAGCGTTGTTGGGGGGCGGGGGTCATCTAGGGGCAATGAGCAGTTCTTC	CSVVGGRGSSRGNEQFF	TRBJ2-1	TRBV29-1	NA	NA
TGTGCCAGCAGCTTCGCTCCCCCGAGCTCCTACAATGAGCAGTTCTTC	CASSFAPPSSYNEQFF	TRBJ2-1	TRBV7-2	NA	NA